This TCR beta chain was found in a study of cytomegalovirus exposure and HLA in healthy donors. General observations from the study: Later analysis identified a missense DCLRE1C variant that was linked to TCR beta V- and J-gene trimming. When analyzed later, the rates of TCR association showed variation by HLA locus, with DRB1 the most and HLA-C the fewest.

This clone has more than one count but fewer than ten. What it binds is unknown. Amplification used 60 Vbeta primers and 13 Jbeta primers. Original processing notes: In a later analysis, around 87 million unique TCR beta chains included roughly 11 million shared by two or more donors. Clones were sequenced by immunoSEQ multiplex PCR, and TCRdb holds only the in-frame ones, with some missing. The V and J calls and clone size are taken from that table; D and trimming were inferred from the DNA. Of 60,000 to 90,000 clones in the sample, about 67% were seen once. This CDR3 comprises 13 residues. Trimming took 3 bases from V and 6 from J; bases not matched to a gene: 5. The V gene's germline CDR1 is SGHVS and CDR2 FQNEAQ.

The rearrangement links TRBV7-8 to TRBJ2-7; 7 positions agree with TRBD1. The origin of this receptor is a man in his forties or fifties in good health and CMV-seropositive. Sequencing used PBMCs. DNA of the CDR3: TGTGCCAGCAGCTTCGACAGGGAAGGCGAGCAGTACTTC. This translates into CASSFDREGEQYF.